This T cell receptor beta chain appears in the sequencing data of a study of T-cell memory formation after mild COVID-19. Study summary: For the most part, TCR clusters were specific to one donor.

Study conclusions and caveats: Shrinking CD4+ clones were chiefly CM and EM; CD8+ ones were chiefly EMRA.

Only a few counts were recorded for this clonotype. Its antigen remains unknown. TCRdb redid the calling of the 5' RACE reads with MiXCR, one entry per CDR3 protein. The table has about 400,000 distinct CDR3 sequences, under 25% seen once; the top ten hold over 10%. Losses at the gene ends were 5 bases for V and 5 bases for J; bases not matched to a gene: 8. Looked up from germline, CDR1 is SQVTM and CDR2 is ANQGSEA. CDR3 length: 14 residues. The receptor was derived from an adult woman who had mild COVID-19 (a few samples of this study predate the infection). Cell type and time point are not known. The chain combines TRBV29-1 with TRBJ2-3, with TRBD1 matching over 9 bases. Source material: PBMCs or a T cell subset sorted from them (not recorded which). Written as DNA, the CDR3 is TGCAGCGTTCGAGATACAGGGGGCAGAGATACGCAGTATTTT. Amino acids: CSVRDTGGRDTQYF.